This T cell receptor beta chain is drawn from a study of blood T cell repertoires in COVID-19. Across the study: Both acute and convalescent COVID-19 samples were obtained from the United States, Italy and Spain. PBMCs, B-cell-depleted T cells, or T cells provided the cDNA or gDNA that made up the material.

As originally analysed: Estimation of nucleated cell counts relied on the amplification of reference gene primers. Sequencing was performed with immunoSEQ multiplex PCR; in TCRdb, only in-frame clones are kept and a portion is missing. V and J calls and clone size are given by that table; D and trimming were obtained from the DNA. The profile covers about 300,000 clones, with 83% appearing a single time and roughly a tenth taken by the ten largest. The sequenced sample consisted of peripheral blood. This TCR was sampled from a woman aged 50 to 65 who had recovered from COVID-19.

The CDR3 is CASSREPSYEQYF. CDR3 DNA: TGTGCCAGCAGTCGAGAGCCCTCCTACGAGCAGTACTTC. The chain joins TRBV6-6 to TRBJ2-7; D uncertain. Trimming removed 5 bases from V and 0 bases from J, with 8 bases in between. This CDR3 contains 13 residues. The germline V gene encodes CDR1 MNHNY and CDR2 SVGAGI (reference sequence).